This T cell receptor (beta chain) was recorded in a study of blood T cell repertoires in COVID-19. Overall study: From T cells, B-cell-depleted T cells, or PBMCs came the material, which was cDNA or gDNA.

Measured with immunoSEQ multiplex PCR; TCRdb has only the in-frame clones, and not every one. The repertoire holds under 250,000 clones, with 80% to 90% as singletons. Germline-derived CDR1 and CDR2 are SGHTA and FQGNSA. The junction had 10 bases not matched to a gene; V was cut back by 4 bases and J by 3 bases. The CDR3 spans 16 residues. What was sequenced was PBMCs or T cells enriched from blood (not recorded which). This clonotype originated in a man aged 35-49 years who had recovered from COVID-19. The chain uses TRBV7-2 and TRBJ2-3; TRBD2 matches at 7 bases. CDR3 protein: CASSSFVGGGTDTQYF. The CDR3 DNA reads TGTGCCAGCAGCTCGTTCGTCGGCGGGGGTACAGATACGCAGTATTTT.